Listed here are 30 T cell receptor beta chains from one sample, sequenced in a study of cytomegalovirus exposure and HLA in healthy donors. PCR used 60 Vbeta primers and 13 Jbeta primers. Measured with immunoSEQ multiplex PCR; TCRdb has only the in-frame clones, and not every one. The data show 95,000 to 100,000 clones, roughly 79% seen once. Material for sequencing was PBMCs. These receptors were obtained from a woman in her thirties or forties in good health and CMV-seronegative.

The chain is built from TRBV6-5 and TRBJ2-7; TRBD2 agrees at 7 bases. CDR1 is MNHEY and CDR2 is SVGAGI in the germline V gene. With 2 bases clipped from V and 4 bases from J, the junction kept 8 bases outside the gene matches. The CDR3 contains 15 residues. The CDR3 loop is CASSYGSSGSYEQYF. The CDR3 DNA is TGTGCCAGCAGTTACGGATCTAGCGGTTCGTACGAGCAGTACTTC.

V gene TRBV9 combines with J gene TRBJ2-7; D ambiguous. The CDR3 is 15 amino acids. Germline CDR1 is SGDLS and CDR2 is YYNGEE. V lost 0 bases to trimming and J lost 2 bases, with 12 bases between them. CDR3 sequence reads: CASSVEPFSTYEQYF. In DNA form, the CDR3 reads TGTGCCAGCAGCGTAGAACCATTCAGTACCTACGAGCAGTACTTC. Complete variable domain (other parts from reference TRBV9 and TRBJ2-7): DSGVTQTPKHLITATGQRVTLRCSPRSGDLSVYWYQQSLDQGLQFLIQYYNGEERAKGNILERFSAQQFPDLHSELNLSSLELGDSALYFCASSVEPFSTYEQYFGPGTRLTVT.

The chain recombines TRBV18 with TRBJ2-5; D perhaps matches TRBD2 (6 bases). TRBJ2-7 matches the DNA end more closely, so the J call is doubtful. The germline gives CDR1 KGHSH, CDR2 LQKENI. This CDR3 is 14 amino acids long. DNA for the CDR3: TGTGCCAGCTCACCAGCCGGGAAGCGGGACGAGCAGTACTTC. Amino acid sequence: CASSPAGKRDEQYF.

CDR3 sequence reads: CASSSLLSTDTQYF. For the CDR3, the DNA is TGTGCCAGCAGCTCCCTACTAAGCACAGATACGCAGTATTTT. The V and J genes are TRBV7-6 and TRBJ2-3, with D hard to call. The CDR3 is 14 residues long. V gave up 4 bases and J gave up 0 bases, with 8 bases separating them. In germline, CDR1 is SGHVS, CDR2 FNYEAQ.

This chain links TRBV28 with TRBJ1-2, with 7 bases identical to TRBD1. In germline, CDR1 is MDHEN, CDR2 SYDVKM. This CDR3 is 12 amino acids long. CDR3 bases: TGTGCGACCGGGACAGACCTCTATGGCTACACCTTC. This sequence encodes CATGTDLYGYTF.

The J gene is TRBJ2-7, the V gene TRBV4-3; no firm D call. V was trimmed by 1 base and J by 9 bases, leaving 16 bases between them. The CDR3 length is 14 residues. From germline, CDR1 is LGHNA and CDR2 YSLEER. The CDR3 here is CASSQAGLSPPQYF. The CDR3 DNA follows: TGCGCCAGCAGCCAAGCCGGGTTGTCGCCCCCGCAGTACTTC.

The chain employs TRBV2 and TRBJ2-3; 8 positions match TRBD1. This CDR3 has 16 residues. V shed 7 bases and J 3 bases; nucleotides not matched to a gene: 12. Germline loops: CDR1 SNHLY, CDR2 FYNNEI. DNA of the CDR3: TGTGCCAGCAAGGGCAGGGGGCGCCGGGGAACAGATACGCAGTATTTT. Residues: CASKGRGRRGTDTQYF.

This clone was seen more than once but under ten times. The gene calls are TRBV2 and TRBJ1-6; D is ambiguous. The length of the CDR3 is 15 residues. Germline assignment: CDR1 SNHLY and CDR2 FYNNEI. Trimming pared 3 bases from V and 3 bases from J, leaving 9 bases between. The CDR3 DNA reads as TGTGCCAGCAGTGACGACGGACTCTATAATTCACCCCTCCACTTT. This encodes CASSDDGLYNSPLHF.

This rearrangement joins TRBV19 to TRBJ1-2; 7 bases match TRBD1. The CDR3 spans 15 residues. Germline-derived CDR1 and CDR2 are LNHDA and SQIVND (reference sequence). With 3 bases clipped from V and 0 bases from J, the junction kept 4 bases outside the gene matches. DNA for the CDR3: TGTGCCAGTAGTATTGGAGGGGGCGCTAACTATGGCTACACCTTC. It specifies CASSIGGGANYGYTF.

The rearrangement uses TRBV19 and TRBJ2-1; TRBD2 is a possible D gene (6 bases). The V and J ends lost 6 bases and 6 bases respectively, with 18 bases between them. Germline assignment: CDR1 LNHDA and CDR2 SQIVND (reference sequence). The CDR3 length is 15 residues. The CDR3 nucleotides read TGTGCCAGTAGGTTGACTAGTTCGGGGCCCAATGAGCAGTTCTTC. Protein product: CASRLTSSGPNEQFF.

The chain uses TRBV4-2 and TRBJ2-6, with a weak D call TRBD1 (5 bases). Germline lookup yields CDR1 LGHNA and CDR2 YNFKEQ. The CDR3 totals 16 residues. V was clipped by 4 bases and J by 1 base, with 11 bases between them. CDR3 coding DNA: TGTGCCAGCAGCCCCGAAGGGGTGTCTGGGGCCAACGTCCTGACTTTC. Its protein product is CASSPEGVSGANVLTF.

The chain employs TRBV19 and TRBJ2-1; the match to TRBD2 covers 11 bases. CDR3 length: 13 amino acids. V was clipped by 6 bases and J by 9 bases; unmatched bases: 4. Germline CDR1 is LNHDA and CDR2 is SQIVND (reference sequence). In nucleotides, the CDR3 is TGTGCCAGTAGCACTAGCGGGAGTCTTGAGCAGTTCTTC. Translated, it gives CASSTSGSLEQFF.

The chain's CDR3 is CASSLGEGKYGNEQFF. The CDR3 DNA is TGTGCCAGCAGCTTAGGGGAGGGAAAATATGGGAATGAGCAGTTCTTC. This rearrangement joins TRBV7-9 to TRBJ2-1, with TRBD2 matching over 7 bases. The CDR3 spans 16 residues. V was clipped by 1 base and J by 7 bases; unmatched bases: 10. The germline CDR1 and CDR2 sequences are SEHNR and FQNEAQ (reference sequence).

The chain links TRBV7-9 to TRBJ1-2, with a tentative D call TRBD1 (5 bases). Germline V gene data show CDR1 as SEHNR and CDR2 as FQNEAQ (reference sequence). V was pared by 2 bases and J by 3 bases, with 7 bases between. This CDR3 spans 13 amino acids. Written as DNA, the CDR3 is TGTGCCAGCAGCTTACGCAGGGACTATGGCTACACCTTC. Protein sequence: CASSLRRDYGYTF.

The chain couples TRBV11-2 to TRBJ2-7; TRBD1 matches 9 bases. The junction had 9 bases not matched to a gene; V was cut back by 6 bases and J by 3 bases. The CDR3 loop spans 15 amino acids. Germline V lookup: CDR1 SGHAT, CDR2 FQNNGV. CDR3 bases: TGTGCCAGCAGGTCGCCCGGGACAGGGCTCTACGAGCAGTACTTC. This sequence encodes CASRSPGTGLYEQYF.

This rearrangement joins TRBV7-8 to TRBJ1-5; TRBD1 is a possible D gene (6 bases). This CDR3 has 16 amino acids. Trimming stripped 5 bases from V and 1 base from J, with 15 bases between. Germline V gene lookup returns CDR1 SGHVS and CDR2 FQNEAQ. Written as DNA, the CDR3 is TGTGCCAGCAGCCCCACGCGGACAGCAAGCAATCAGCCCCAGCATTTT. Residues: CASSPTRTASNQPQHF.

This clone was seen once. The chain is built from TRBV27 and TRBJ2-7; perhaps TRBD1 as D (6 bases). From germline, CDR1 is MNHEY and CDR2 SMNVEV (reference sequence). Trimming removed 3 bases from V and 7 bases from J, with 13 bases in between. The CDR3 runs to 13 residues. The chain's CDR3 is CASSFRGKYEQYF. As DNA, the CDR3 is TGTGCCAGCAGTTTTAGGGGGAAGTATGAGCAGTACTTC.

The chain couples TRBV6-1 to TRBJ2-1, with TRBD1 matching over 7 bases. Looked up from germline, CDR1 is MNHNS and CDR2 is SASEGT. CDR3 size: 15 residues. Losses at the gene ends were 0 bases for V and 2 bases for J; bases not matched to a gene: 1. CDR3 amino acids: CASSEAGTAYNEQFF. CDR3 bases: TGTGCCAGCAGTGAAGCAGGGACAGCCTACAATGAGCAGTTCTTC.

About this clone itself: The junction shows a germline mismatch at one end, possibly a read error. The chain uses TRBV7-9 and TRBJ2-5; 15 bases are shared with TRBD2. The CDR3 has 17 amino acids. Germline CDR1 and CDR2: SEHNR and FQNEAQ (reference sequence). The CDR3 sequence: CSSSPGLAGGAQETQYF. CDR3 nucleotide sequence: TGTTCCAGCAGCCCGGGACTAGCGGGGGGAGCCCAAGAGACCCAGTACTTC.

This clone has just one count. This chain links TRBV11-2 with TRBJ2-7; the match to TRBD2 covers 13 bases. Germline lookup yields CDR1 SGHAT and CDR2 FQNNGV. The V segment lost 1 base and the J segment 3 bases; nucleotides outside the gene matches: 6. CDR3 size: 17 residues. The CDR3 bases are TGTGCCAGCAGCTTAGGACGGACTAGCGGGAGCCACTACGAGCAGTACTTC. Its translation: CASSLGRTSGSHYEQYF.

This clone was recorded a few times. In nucleotides, the CDR3 is TGCAGCGTTTATGAGGGATCCGAGCAGTACTTC. As protein: CSVYEGSEQYF. The chain has TRBV29-1 and TRBJ2-7; D may be TRBD2 (5 bases). CDR1 and CDR2 (germline): SQVTM, ANQGSEA. This CDR3 contains 11 residues. V lost 5 bases to trimming and J lost 6 bases, with 11 bases between them.

The chain combines TRBV30 with TRBJ2-3, with D perhaps TRBD1 (6 bases). V was clipped by 0 bases and J by 0 bases, with 13 bases between them. From germline, CDR1 is GTSNPN and CDR2 SVGIG (reference sequence). The CDR3 is made up of 16 amino acids. The CDR3: CAWSVGWTASTDTQYF. The CDR3 nucleotides read TGTGCCTGGAGTGTAGGATGGACAGCTAGCACAGATACGCAGTATTTT.

The V call is TRBV5-1, the J call TRBJ2-3; the match to TRBD1 covers 9 bases. The V segment lost 4 bases and the J segment 6 bases; nucleotides outside the gene matches: 6. Germline CDR1 SGHRS, CDR2 YFSETQ. The CDR3 length is 14 residues. The CDR3 coding sequence is TGCGCCAGCAGCAACGGACAGGGGATGGATACGCAGTATTTT. The encoded protein is CASSNGQGMDTQYF.

This clone was found once. The genes are TRBV14 and TRBJ2-7; weak D call: TRBD2 (6 bases). Germline lookup yields CDR1 SGHDN and CDR2 FVKESK. The CDR3 is made up of 14 amino acids. V was pared by 7 bases and J by 3 bases, with 16 bases between. The CDR3: CASNGGTGVYEQYF. The CDR3 coding sequence is TGTGCCAGCAATGGGGGGACTGGAGTCTACGAGCAGTACTTC.

This chain joins TRBV27 and TRBJ2-1, with 7 bases lining up with TRBD1. V was pared by 5 bases and J by 2 bases, with 6 bases of the junction left unmatched. The CDR3 is 15 amino acids. Per germline, CDR1 MNHEY and CDR2 SMNVEV (reference sequence). The CDR3 spells CASSTYRGAYNEQFF. Here the CDR3 DNA reads TGTGCCAGCAGTACTTACAGGGGAGCCTACAATGAGCAGTTCTTC.

The V gene is TRBV30, the J gene TRBJ1-1, with 7 bases identical to TRBD1. J lost 1 base, V lost 5 bases, and 1 base had no gene match. Germline CDR1 and CDR2: GTSNPN and SVGIG (reference sequence). The CDR3 has 12 residues. CDR3 DNA: TGTGCCTGGGGGACAGCGAACACTGAAGCTTTCTTT. It codes for CAWGTANTEAFF.

A single count supports this clone. The chain links TRBV29-1 to TRBJ1-1; D is undetermined. In germline, CDR1 is SQVTM, CDR2 ANQGSEA. CDR3 size: 10 residues. Trimming left V 4 bases short and J 10 bases short, with 10 bases between. CDR3 DNA: TGCAGCGTTGGGGAAAGCGGAGCTTTCTTT. Translating gives CSVGESGAFF.

CDR3 sequence reads: CATSRDKETQYF. CDR3 DNA sequence: TGTGCCACCAGCAGAGATAAAGAGACCCAGTACTTC. The gene calls are TRBV15 and TRBJ2-5; D remains unclear. CDR3 length: 12 amino acids. Germline lookup yields CDR1 LNHNV and CDR2 YYDKDF (reference sequence). V was cut by 0 bases and J by 3 bases, with 2 bases left in between.

This chain connects TRBV7-2 to TRBJ2-3; D is perhaps TRBD1 (5 bases). This CDR3 contains 15 residues. Germline V gives CDR1 SGHTA, CDR2 FQGNSA. Trimming stripped 5 bases from V and 2 bases from J, with 14 bases between. CDR3 sequence: CASSHARANTDTQYF. The CDR3 nucleotides are TGTGCCAGCAGCCACGCCAGGGCGAACACAGATACGCAGTATTTT.

This clone has only a few counts. This rearrangement joins TRBV7-3 to TRBJ2-2, with 11 bases matching TRBD2. The CDR3 is 16 residues long. Germline lookup yields CDR1 SGHTA and CDR2 FQGTGA. The J segment lost 4 bases and the V segment lost 5 bases, leaving 6 bases of the junction unmatched. CDR3 in DNA: TGTGCCAGCAGCACCTTAGCGGGAGGGGGCACCGGGGAGCTGTTTTTT. Translation gives CASSTLAGGGTGELFF.